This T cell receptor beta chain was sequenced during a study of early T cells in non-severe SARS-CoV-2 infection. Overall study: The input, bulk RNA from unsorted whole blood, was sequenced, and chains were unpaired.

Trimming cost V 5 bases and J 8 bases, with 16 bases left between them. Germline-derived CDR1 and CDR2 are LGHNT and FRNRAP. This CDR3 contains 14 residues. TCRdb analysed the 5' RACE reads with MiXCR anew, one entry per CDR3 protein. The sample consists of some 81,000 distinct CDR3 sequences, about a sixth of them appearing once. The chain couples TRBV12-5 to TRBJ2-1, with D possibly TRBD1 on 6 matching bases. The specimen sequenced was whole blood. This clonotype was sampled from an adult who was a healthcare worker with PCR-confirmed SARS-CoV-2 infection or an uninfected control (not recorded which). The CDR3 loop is CASGTPYRDDEQFF. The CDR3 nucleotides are TGTGCTAGTGGTACCCCGTACAGGGACGATGAGCAGTTCTTC.